This T cell receptor (beta chain) was sequenced in a study of T cell responses to AZD1222 COVID-19 vaccine. The CDR3 has 15 residues. CDR1 and CDR2 from the germline V gene are MNHEY and SMNVEV (reference sequence). Trimming pared 2 bases from V and 5 bases from J, leaving 10 bases between. TCRdb's table, derived via immunoSEQ multiplex PCR, lists solely in-frame clones and lacks some. The sample has 150,000 or so clones, approximately 90% seen once. V and J are TRBV27 and TRBJ1-6; unclear D gene. Specimen: peripheral blood, collected 28 days after the second AZD1222 dose. This receptor was taken from an adult who received the AZD1222 COVID-19 vaccine. CDR3 DNA sequence: TGTGCCAGCAGTTTACGTGCAGGAGATAATTCACCCCTCCACTTT. It yields the protein CASSLRAGDNSPLHF.